The clone carrying this TCR beta chain was seen at least ten times. Its target is unknown. The CDR3 covers 11 residues. Trimming at V came to 6 bases and at J to 12 bases, leaving 6 bases not matched to a gene. Germline values: CDR1 DFQATT, CDR2 SNEGSKA (reference sequence). This entry comes from a study of CD8 T cells in ankylosing spondylitis. Study observations and caveats: Significant enrichment of disease-linked clones was reportedly seen in matched ankylosing spondylitis synovial fluid. Earlier authors reported some of these motif variants in reactive arthritis synovial fluid and blood.

By quantitative 5'-RACE with molecular barcodes, the TCR beta libraries were made. MiXCR, applied by TCRdb to the 5' RACE reads, yields one record per CDR3 protein. Found here are some 250,000 distinct CDR3 sequences, 20% to 30% of them singletons; the top ten hold over 0.55%. The rearrangement joins TRBV20-1 to TRBJ2-1; 9 nucleotides line up with TRBD2. Sequencing was carried out using blood, either unsorted or a sorted T cell fraction (not recorded which). This TCR derives from a male donor with ankylosing spondylitis or in good health (not recorded which). Here the CDR3 reads CSADPGLAQFF. The CDR3 nucleotides are TGCAGTGCCGACCCGGGACTAGCGCAGTTCTTC.